This entry describes one T cell receptor (beta chain). The germline V gene encodes CDR1 SGHTA and CDR2 FQGNSA. J gave up 5 bases and V 2 bases, and 17 bases lay outside the gene matches. The CDR3 has 18 residues. The sample belongs to a study of blood T cell repertoires in COVID-19. Study information: Italy, Spain and the United States were the sources of the convalescent and acute COVID-19 samples.

Source study methods: Reference gene primer amplification gave estimated nucleated cell counts. Sequenced by immunoSEQ multiplex PCR; TCRdb stores in-frame clones only, minus some. That table furnishes V, J and clone size, whereas the DNA furnished D and trimming. Of 57,000 or so clones listed, approximately 88% are singletons. This rearrangement joins TRBV7-2 to TRBJ2-5; the match to TRBD2 covers 7 bases. The sample consisted of peripheral blood. The sequence was obtained from a man between 65 and 85 years old with active COVID-19. CDR3 DNA: TGTGCCAGCAGCTTACGGATCGATTGGGGGAGGGCCGTGGAGACCCAGTACTTC. Protein sequence: CASSLRIDWGRAVETQYF.